This T cell receptor beta chain was identified in a study of T cell repertoires in cytomegalovirus infection. Overall study context: Public TCR beta signatures indicated both CMV infection and matching HLA type.

Germline-derived CDR1 and CDR2 are MNHEY and SMNVEV (reference sequence). V lost 6 bases, J lost 0 bases, and 24 bases lay in between. CDR3 length: 19 residues. Each CDR3 protein gets one entry after TCRdb re-called the reads with MiXCR. This sample has around 130,000 distinct CDR3 sequences, with more than 20% found just once. Concerning this clonotype itself: What it binds is not known.

This clonotype originated in a human donor in good health (CMV status not recorded). Some clones in this sample may be carry-over from other donors' samples. The V and J genes are TRBV27 and TRBJ2-1; the D is unclear. Input material: PBMCs, sequenced either directly or after in vitro stimulation (not recorded which). The CDR3 sequence: CASRPRGEFPPSSYNEQFF. The DNA for the CDR3 is TGTGCCAGCAGACCGAGAGGCGAGTTCCCACCTAGCTCCTACAATGAGCAGTTCTTC.